This T cell receptor (beta chain) was sequenced in a study of identical twins. TCRdb redid the calling of the 5' RACE reads with MiXCR, one entry per CDR3 protein. Of about 530,000 distinct CDR3 sequences in the sample, about 16% were seen once. The CDR3 sequence is 15 residues long. V shed 2 bases, J shed 5 bases, and the junction held 6 bases outside the gene matches. CDR1 and CDR2 (germline): SGHDN, FVKESK. The data were also submitted as part of a second study, on yellow fever vaccine responses in identical twins.

The chain has TRBV14 and TRBJ2-1, with TRBD1 identical over 7 bases. The sequence derives from a young woman in good health. Sequenced: CD4+ T cells sorted from blood. CDR3 sequence: CASSQLDRVDNEQFF. CDR3 in DNA: TGTGCCAGCAGCCAACTCGACAGGGTCGACAATGAGCAGTTCTTC.